This TCR beta chain was obtained from a study of memory CD4+ T cells and cytomegalovirus serostatus. General observations from the study: CMV serostatus prediction reached median AUC roughly 0.95, or 0.91 with US-trained model.

V trimming: 0 bases; J trimming: 6 bases; junction bases outside the gene matches: 14. The CDR3 spans 18 residues. Per the germline V gene, CDR1 is SGHTA and CDR2 is FQGNSA. This clone was detected once. Its antigen is unknown. Clones were read by immunoSEQ multiplex PCR, and TCRdb kept only the in-frame ones, dropping some. The top ten clones hold roughly 2.6% of a sample with about 75,000 clones, roughly three quarters of them seen once. Single viable CD3+CD4+CD8-CD45RO+ cells were sorted as the memory CD4+ T cells. The chain has TRBV7-2 and TRBJ2-1; 7 nucleotides agree with TRBD2. The receptor was isolated from an adult in good health and CMV-seropositive. Sequenced material: memory CD4+ T cells from blood. The CDR3 here is CASSLAPGGSGSVNEQFF. The CDR3 DNA reads TGTGCCAGCAGCTTAGCGCCCGGGGGGAGCGGCTCTGTCAATGAGCAGTTCTTC. The whole variable domain, remainder taken from reference TRBV7-2 and TRBJ2-1, is GAGVSQSPSNKVTEKGKDVELRCDPISGHTALYWYRQSLGQGLEFLIYFQGNSAPDKSGLPSDRFSAERTGGSVSTLTIQRTQQEDSAVYLCASSLAPGGSGSVNEQFFGPGTRLTVL.